These T cell receptor beta chains were read from a single sample in a study of control samples from healthy donors and cancer patients. Measured with immunoSEQ multiplex PCR; TCRdb has only the in-frame clones, and not every one. The repertoire includes around 100,000 clones, about nine tenths of them detected once, and 3% to 4.5% sits in the top ten. Material: blood. These receptors came from a woman aged 18-29 years in good health. Both conserved end residues are part of each CDR3. The order of the fields is clone size, V gene, J gene, D gene, CDR3 protein, CDR3 DNA. The D gene is left open where the match is weak. For some rows the clone size is stated as once, few or many, or as a class when expanded; others skip it.

abundance: .; v_gene: TRBV27; j_gene: TRBJ1-2; d_gene: .; CDR3aa: CASSLPRTERDNYGYTF; CDR3nt: TGTGCCAGCAGTTTACCCCGGACCGAACGGGATAACTATGGCTACACCTTC
abundance: .; v_gene: TRBV19; j_gene: TRBJ2-1; d_gene: .; CDR3aa: CASSIVLGGGLPYNEQFF; CDR3nt: TGTGCCAGTAGTATAGTCCTAGGGGGGGGGCTTCCCTACAATGAGCAGTTCTTC
abundance: .; v_gene: TRBV4-1; j_gene: TRBJ1-1; d_gene: TRBD1; CDR3aa: CASSQGQGVAEAFF; CDR3nt: TGCGCCAGCAGCCAAGGACAGGGGGTCGCTGAAGCTTTCTTT
abundance: .; v_gene: TRBV4-1; j_gene: TRBJ1-3; d_gene: .; CDR3aa: CASSQDGPEASSGNTIYF; CDR3nt: TGCGCCAGCAGCCAAGATGGCCCGGAAGCGAGCTCTGGAAACACCATATATTTT
abundance: .; v_gene: TRBV2; j_gene: TRBJ2-5; d_gene: .; CDR3aa: CASSEDPGLETQYF; CDR3nt: TGTGCCAGCAGCGAAGATCCGGGGTTGGAGACCCAGTACTTC
abundance: once; v_gene: TRBV4-1; j_gene: TRBJ1-2; d_gene: .; CDR3aa: CASSQARTGGNYGYTF; CDR3nt: TGCGCCAGCAGCCAAGCCCGGACCGGGGGGAACTATGGCTACACCTTC
abundance: .; v_gene: TRBV7-9; j_gene: TRBJ1-2; d_gene: .; CDR3aa: CASSLKGPGNYGYTF; CDR3nt: TGTGCCAGCAGCTTAAAGGGCCCCGGGAACTATGGCTACACCTTC
abundance: .; v_gene: TRBV4-1; j_gene: TRBJ1-4; d_gene: .; CDR3aa: CASSQYPTTNEKLFF; CDR3nt: TGCGCCAGCAGCCAGTACCCTACAACTAATGAAAAACTGTTTTTT
abundance: once; v_gene: TRBV6-5; j_gene: TRBJ1-1; d_gene: .; CDR3aa: CASSYVGGGEAFF; CDR3nt: TGTGCCAGCAGTTACGTGGGGGGGGGTGAAGCTTTCTTT
abundance: .; v_gene: TRBV7-9; j_gene: TRBJ2-3; d_gene: TRBD2; CDR3aa: CASSLGRGGVADTQYF; CDR3nt: TGTGCCAGCAGCTTAGGTCGCGGGGGGGTGGCAGATACGCAGTATTTT
abundance: few; v_gene: TRBV7-2; j_gene: TRBJ2-5; d_gene: .; CDR3aa: CASSFGPRETQYF; CDR3nt: TGTGCCAGCAGCTTTGGCCCCCGAGAGACCCAGTACTTC
abundance: .; v_gene: TRBV27; j_gene: TRBJ1-1; d_gene: TRBD1; CDR3aa: CASSLGQANTEAFF; CDR3nt: TGTGCCAGCAGTTTAGGACAGGCGAACACTGAAGCTTTCTTT
abundance: .; v_gene: TRBV14; j_gene: TRBJ2-5; d_gene: .; CDR3aa: CASSQDLSGRTQYF; CDR3nt: TGTGCCAGCAGCCAAGATTTGAGCGGGCGGACCCAGTACTTC
abundance: .; v_gene: TRBV6-1; j_gene: TRBJ1-1; d_gene: .; CDR3aa: CASSEPPAGAMNTEAFF; CDR3nt: TGTGCCAGCAGTGAGCCCCCCGCGGGTGCTATGAACACTGAAGCTTTCTTT
abundance: few; v_gene: TRBV25-1; j_gene: TRBJ2-2; d_gene: TRBD1; CDR3aa: CASSDWVRDRTGELFF; CDR3nt: TGTGCCAGCAGTGACTGGGTTAGGGACAGGACCGGGGAGCTGTTTTTT
abundance: .; v_gene: TRBV27; j_gene: TRBJ1-2; d_gene: .; CDR3aa: CASSLWAGTYGYTF; CDR3nt: TGTGCCAGCAGTTTATGGGCAGGGACCTATGGCTACACCTTC
abundance: .; v_gene: TRBV5-5; j_gene: TRBJ1-1; d_gene: .; CDR3aa: CASSLHMTQKVENTEAFF; CDR3nt: TGTGCCAGCAGCTTGCACATGACCCAGAAGGTGGAGAACACTGAAGCTTTCTTT
abundance: few; v_gene: TRBV5-1; j_gene: TRBJ1-2; d_gene: TRBD1; CDR3aa: CASSLGQGNGYTF; CDR3nt: TGCGCCAGCAGCCTGGGACAGGGAAATGGCTACACCTTC